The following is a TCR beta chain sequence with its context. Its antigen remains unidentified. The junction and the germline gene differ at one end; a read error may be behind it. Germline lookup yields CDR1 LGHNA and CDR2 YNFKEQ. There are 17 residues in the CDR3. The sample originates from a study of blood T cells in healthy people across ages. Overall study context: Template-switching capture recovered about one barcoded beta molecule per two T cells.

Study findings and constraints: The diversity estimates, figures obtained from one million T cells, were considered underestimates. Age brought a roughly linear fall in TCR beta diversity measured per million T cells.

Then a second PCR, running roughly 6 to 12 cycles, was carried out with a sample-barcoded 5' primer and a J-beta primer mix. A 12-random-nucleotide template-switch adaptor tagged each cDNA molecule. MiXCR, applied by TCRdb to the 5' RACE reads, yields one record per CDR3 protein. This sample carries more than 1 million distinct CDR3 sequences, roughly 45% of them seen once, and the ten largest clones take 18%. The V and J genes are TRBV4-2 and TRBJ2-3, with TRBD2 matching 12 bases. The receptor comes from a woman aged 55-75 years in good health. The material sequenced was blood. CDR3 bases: TGTACCAGCAGCCACAGACTAGCGGGAGCTGGGGCAGATACGCAGTATTTT. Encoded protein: CTSSHRLAGAGADTQYF.